The rows below give T cell receptor beta chains drawn from one sample of a study of CD8+CD57+ T cells in acquired aplastic anemia. TCRdb processed the reads anew with MiXCR; each CDR3 protein has one entry. This table has about 71,000 distinct CDR3 sequences, 45% to 55% appearing once. The sequenced material came from sorted CD4+, CD8+, or CD8+CD57+ T cells (not recorded which) from PBMCs. The receptor source for this set is a human donor in good health, serving as a control. Each CDR3 is given with its conserved first and last residue. The D gene is left open where the match is weak. Part of the rows lack a size; the others show once, few, many or a class for expanded clones.

>TRBJ1-6|.|13|TRBV25-1|.
CAGSDWDTGSLHF
TGTGCCGGCAGTGACTGGGACACGGGGTCCCTCCACTTT
>TRBJ2-3|.|15|TRBV15|.
CATSGTFVPTDTQYF
TGTGCCACCAGCGGCACATTTGTGCCCACAGATACGCAGTATTTT
>TRBJ2-1|.|13|TRBV7-6|.
CASSYSSHNEQFF
TGTGCCAGCAGCTACAGTTCCCACAATGAGCAGTTCTTC
>TRBJ2-7|many|15|TRBV11-2|TRBD1
CASSLGTGGFYEQYF
TGTGCCAGCAGCTTGGGGACAGGGGGGTTCTACGAGCAGTACTTC
>TRBJ1-2|many|14|TRBV7-9|.
CASSLLKNNYGYTF
TGTGCCAGCAGCTTATTGAAGAATAACTATGGCTACACCTTC
>TRBJ1-2|.|14|TRBV4-2|.
CASSQVLGGRGYTF
TGTGCCAGCAGCCAAGTTCTAGGAGGTCGGGGCTACACCTTC
>TRBJ1-5|.|15|TRBV6-4|.
CASSDSGASNQPQHF
TGTGCCAGCAGTGACTCCGGGGCGAGCAATCAGCCCCAGCATTTT
>TRBJ2-7|.|14|TRBV2|.
CASSGRQGRDEQYF
TGTGCCAGCAGTGGCCGCCAGGGCCGGGACGAGCAGTACTTC
>TRBJ2-1|.|15|TRBV24-1|TRBD2
CATSDLTSGRNEQFF
TGTGCCACCAGTGATTTAACTAGCGGGAGAAATGAGCAGTTCTTC
>TRBJ1-4|.|11|TRBV19|.
CASSMGEKLVF
TGTGCCAGTAGTATGGGGGAAAAACTGGTTTTT
>TRBJ2-1|many|16|TRBV27|.
CATLGPGDTNYNEQFF
TGTGCCACCCTTGGTCCGGGGGACACTAACTACAATGAGCAGTTCTTC
>TRBJ2-3|once|13|TRBV2|.
CASSAQNLQTGYF
TGTGCCAGCAGTGCCCAGAACCTCCAAACGGGGTATTTT
>TRBJ2-7|.|14|TRBV6-1|TRBD1
CASRGTGSSYEQYF
TGTGCCAGCAGAGGGACAGGGAGCTCCTACGAGCAGTACTTC
>TRBJ2-1|.|15|TRBV10-3|.
CAISDLGARGNEQFF
TGTGCCATCAGTGATTTGGGGGCCCGCGGGAATGAGCAGTTCTTC
>TRBJ1-1|few|15|TRBV5-1|.
CASSLGGARNTEAFF
TGCGCCAGCAGCTTGGGGGGGGCGCGGAACACTGAAGCTTTCTTT
>TRBJ1-3|.|14|TRBV29-1|.
CSVEDWNTGKTIYF
TGCAGCGTTGAAGATTGGAACACAGGGAAAACCATATATTTT
>TRBJ1-2|.|16|TRBV20-1|TRBD1
CSARDPDTGTGQGYTF
TGCAGTGCTAGAGACCCCGACACCGGGACAGGGCAAGGCTACACCTTC
>TRBJ1-4|many|14|TRBV7-9|.
CASSGPGGTEKLFF
TGTGCCAGCAGCGGACCGGGGGGTACTGAAAAACTGTTTTTT
>TRBJ1-2|.|13|TRBV7-9|TRBD1
CASRQGQGYGYTF
TGTGCCAGCAGGCAGGGACAGGGCTATGGCTACACCTTC
>TRBJ2-7|.|13|TRBV7-2|.
CASSSWVVDEQYF
TGTGCCAGCAGCTCGTGGGTCGTGGACGAGCAGTACTTC
>TRBJ1-1|many|17|TRBV20-1|.
CSARDLQGPTSVAEAFF
TGCAGTGCTAGAGATCTCCAGGGGCCCACGTCAGTGGCTGAAGCTTTCTTT
>TRBJ1-2|.|11|TRBV2|.
CASRVNYGYTF
TGTGCCAGCAGAGTAAACTATGGCTACACCTTC
>TRBJ2-1|.|12|TRBV2|.
CASTFETDTQFF
TGTGCCAGCACGTTTGAGACAGATACGCAGTTCTTC
>TRBJ2-3|many|13|TRBV9|.
CVSSEGTTDTQYF
TGTGTCAGCAGCGAGGGGACCACAGATACGCAGTATTTT
>TRBJ2-7|.|16|TRBV10-3|TRBD1
CALSPHGTEDHYEQYF
TGTGCCTTGTCGCCCCACGGGACAGAAGACCACTACGAGCAGTACTTC
>TRBJ2-7|.|14|TRBV19|TRBD1
CASSRRTGAGEQYF
TGTGCCAGTAGTAGAAGGACAGGGGCAGGAGAGCAGTACTTC
>TRBJ2-7|.|12|TRBV20-1|.
CSAGDSFVEQYF
TGCAGTGCTGGGGACTCTTTTGTCGAGCAGTACTTC
>TRBJ2-5|.|11|TRBV20-1|.
CSASQKETQYF
TGCAGTGCTAGTCAAAAAGAGACCCAGTACTTC
>TRBJ2-7|.|12|TRBV9|.
CASSGDGYEQYF
TGTGCCAGCAGCGGAGACGGATACGAGCAGTACTTC
>TRBJ1-2|many|14|TRBV6-1|.
CASSSPRNLYGYTF
TGTGCCAGCAGCAGCCCCAGGAATCTCTATGGCTACACCTTC
>TRBJ2-1|.|17|TRBV15|TRBD2
CATSSPPGTSADNEQFF
TGTGCCACCAGCAGCCCTCCCGGGACTAGCGCCGACAATGAGCAGTTCTTC
>TRBJ2-1|few|15|TRBV19|TRBD2
CASSMGGETYNEQFF
TGTGCCAGTAGTATGGGGGGGGAAACCTACAATGAGCAGTTCTTC
>TRBJ2-7|many|18|TRBV12-3/TRBV12-4|TRBD1
CASSLGTLGRQGLYEQYF
TGTGCCAGCAGTCTAGGGACCCTAGGGAGACAGGGTCTGTACGAGCAGTACTTC
>TRBJ1-5|.|14|TRBV19|.
CASSSGGGSQPQHF
TGTGCCAGTAGTAGTGGGGGGGGCAGTCAGCCCCAGCATTTT
>TRBJ2-5|many|15|TRBV25-1|.
CASSEWYRPRETQYF
TGTGCCAGCAGTGAATGGTACCGACCGAGGGAGACCCAGTACTTC
>TRBJ1-2|.|15|TRBV29-1|.
CSVDGEGQGRFGYTF
TGCAGCGTTGATGGGGAGGGGCAGGGGAGGTTCGGCTACACCTTC
>TRBJ1-1|many|15|TRBV7-9|.
CASSSPATGNTEAFF
TGTGCCAGCAGCTCCCCAGCGACGGGGAACACTGAAGCTTTCTTT
>TRBJ2-7|many|13|TRBV28|.
CASSSSGFSEQYF
TGTGCCAGCAGTTCCTCAGGGTTTAGCGAGCAGTACTTC
>TRBJ2-7|.|16|TRBV10-2|TRBD1
CASNAGTGASSYEQYF
TGCGCCAGCAACGCCGGGACAGGGGCCTCATCCTACGAGCAGTACTTC
>TRBJ1-5|.|14|TRBV24-1|.
CATSDGQNYQPQHF
TGTGCCACCAGCGACGGACAGAATTATCAGCCCCAGCATTTT